The source of this T cell receptor (beta chain) is a study of T-cell reconstitution after alpha-beta-depleted transplantation in children. This clonotype occurred a few times. TCRbeta library preparation incorporated unique molecular identifiers. TCRdb redid the calling of the PCR reads with MiXCR, one entry per CDR3 protein. The sample shows about 610,000 distinct CDR3 sequences, about 11% of them seen only once. CDR1 is MDHEN, CDR2 SYDVKM, per germline. Trimming took 6 bases from V and 5 from J; bases not matched to a gene: 4. CDR3 length: 14 residues. The J gene is TRBJ2-5, the V gene TRBV28, with TRBD1 identical over 12 bases. The receptor comes from a human donor who donated a stem cell graft to a child with acute myeloid leukemia. The material was PBMCs from the stem cell graft donor, obtained from the stem cell graft. The CDR3 nucleotides read TGTGCCAGCAGGGGGACAGGGGGCCATGAGACCCAGTACTTC. This encodes CASRGTGGHETQYF.